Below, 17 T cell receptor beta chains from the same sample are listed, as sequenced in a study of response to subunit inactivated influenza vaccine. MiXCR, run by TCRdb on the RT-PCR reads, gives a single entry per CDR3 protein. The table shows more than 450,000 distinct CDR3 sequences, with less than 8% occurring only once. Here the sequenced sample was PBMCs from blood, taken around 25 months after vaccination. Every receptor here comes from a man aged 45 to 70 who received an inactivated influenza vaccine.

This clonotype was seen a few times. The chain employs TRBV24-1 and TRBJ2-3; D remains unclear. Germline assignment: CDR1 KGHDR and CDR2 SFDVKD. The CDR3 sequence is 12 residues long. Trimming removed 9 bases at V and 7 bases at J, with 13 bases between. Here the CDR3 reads CATPEPRHTQYF. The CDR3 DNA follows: TGTGCCACCCCAGAGCCGAGACATACGCAGTATTTT.

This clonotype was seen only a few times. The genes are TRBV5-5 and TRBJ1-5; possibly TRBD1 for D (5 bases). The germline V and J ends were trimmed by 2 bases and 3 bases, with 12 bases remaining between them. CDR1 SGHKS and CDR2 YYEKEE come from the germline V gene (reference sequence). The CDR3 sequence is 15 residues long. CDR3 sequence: CASSFTGTPNQPQHF. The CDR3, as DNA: TGTGCCAGCAGCTTCACCGGGACGCCCAATCAGCCCCAGCATTTT. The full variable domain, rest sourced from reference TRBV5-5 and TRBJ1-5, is DAGVTQSPTHLIKTRGQQVTLRCSPISGHKSVSWYQQVLGQGPQFIFQYYEKEERGRGNFPDRFSARQFPNYSSELNVNALLLGDSALYLCASSFTGTPNQPQHFGDGTRLSIL.

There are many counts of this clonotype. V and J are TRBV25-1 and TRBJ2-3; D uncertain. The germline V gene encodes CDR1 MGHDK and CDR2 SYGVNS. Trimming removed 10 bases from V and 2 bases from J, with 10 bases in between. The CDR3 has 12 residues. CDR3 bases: TGTGCCACTAGAGAATTCACAGATACGCAGTATTTT. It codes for CATREFTDTQYF.

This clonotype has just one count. The CDR3 bases are TGTGCCAGGGGCTCCGGGCACATGTGCTACGAGCAGTACTTC. Its protein product is CARGSGHMCYEQYF. This chain connects TRBV5-3 to TRBJ2-7; D gene uncertain. TRBV5-3 falls under the ORF class, with uncertain function. The CDR3 runs 14 residues. The V gene lost 8 bases and the J gene lost 3 bases, with 18 bases spanning the gap.

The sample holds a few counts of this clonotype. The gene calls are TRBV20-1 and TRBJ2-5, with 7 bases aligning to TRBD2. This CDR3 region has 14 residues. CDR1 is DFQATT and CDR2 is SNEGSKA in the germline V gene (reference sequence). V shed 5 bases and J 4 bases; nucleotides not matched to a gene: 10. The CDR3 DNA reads TGCAGTGCTCGAAGAGCGGGGATCCGAGAGACCCAGTACTTC. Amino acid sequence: CSARRAGIRETQYF.

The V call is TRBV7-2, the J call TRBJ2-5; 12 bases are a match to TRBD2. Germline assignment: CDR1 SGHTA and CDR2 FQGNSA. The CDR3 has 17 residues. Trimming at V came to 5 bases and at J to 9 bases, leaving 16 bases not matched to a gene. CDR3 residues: CASSVSLAGGLHRAQYF. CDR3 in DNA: TGTGCCAGCAGCGTCAGCCTAGCGGGGGGGTTACATAGGGCCCAGTACTTC.

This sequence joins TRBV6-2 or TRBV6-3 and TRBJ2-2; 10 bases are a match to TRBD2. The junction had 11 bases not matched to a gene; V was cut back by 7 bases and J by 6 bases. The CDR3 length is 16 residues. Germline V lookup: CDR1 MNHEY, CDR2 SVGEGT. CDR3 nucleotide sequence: TGTGCCAGCACTCCCAGCGGGAGGGCCGAGGCCGGGGAGCTGTTTTTT. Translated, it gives CASTPSGRAEAGELFF.

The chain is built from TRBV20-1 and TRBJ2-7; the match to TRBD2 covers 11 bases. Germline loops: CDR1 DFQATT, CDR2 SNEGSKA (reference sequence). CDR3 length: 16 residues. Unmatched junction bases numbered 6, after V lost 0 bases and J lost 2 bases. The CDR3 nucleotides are TGCAGTGCTAGAGATTGGGAGGGACTAGCGGCCTACGAGCAGTACTTC. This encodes CSARDWEGLAAYEQYF.

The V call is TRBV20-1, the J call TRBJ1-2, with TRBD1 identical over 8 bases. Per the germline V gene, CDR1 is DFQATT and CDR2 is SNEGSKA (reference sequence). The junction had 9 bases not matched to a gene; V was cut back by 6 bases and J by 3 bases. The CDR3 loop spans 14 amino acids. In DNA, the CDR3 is TGCAGTGCACCACCCGGGACAGGATACTATGGCTACACCTTC. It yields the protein CSAPPGTGYYGYTF.

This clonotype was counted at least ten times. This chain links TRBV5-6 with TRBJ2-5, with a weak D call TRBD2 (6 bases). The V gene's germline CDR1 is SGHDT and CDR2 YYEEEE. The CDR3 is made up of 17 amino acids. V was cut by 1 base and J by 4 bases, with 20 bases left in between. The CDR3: CASSLWGLSSLRETQYF. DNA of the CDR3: TGTGCCAGCAGCTTGTGGGGACTCTCTTCCCTAAGAGAGACCCAGTACTTC.

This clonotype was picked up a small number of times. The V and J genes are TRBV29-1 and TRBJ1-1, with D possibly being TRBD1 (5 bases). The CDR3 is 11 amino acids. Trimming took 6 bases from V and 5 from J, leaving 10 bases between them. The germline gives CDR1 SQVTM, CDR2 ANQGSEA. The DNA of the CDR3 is TGCAGCGTCCGAGGGGAGACTGAAGCTTTCTTT. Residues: CSVRGETEAFF.

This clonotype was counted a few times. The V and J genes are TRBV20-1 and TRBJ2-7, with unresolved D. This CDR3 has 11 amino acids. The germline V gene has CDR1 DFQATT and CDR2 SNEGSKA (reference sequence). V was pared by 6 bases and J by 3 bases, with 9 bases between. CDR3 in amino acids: CSALSSYEQYF. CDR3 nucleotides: TGCAGTGCGCTTTCTAGCTACGAGCAGTACTTC.

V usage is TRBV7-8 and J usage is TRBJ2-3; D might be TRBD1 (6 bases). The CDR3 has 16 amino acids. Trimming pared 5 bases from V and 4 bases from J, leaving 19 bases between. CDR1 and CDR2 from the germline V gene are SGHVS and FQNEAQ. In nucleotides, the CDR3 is TGTGCCAGCAGCCTCCGGGACACTCCCCGCGCAGATACGCAGTATTTT. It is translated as CASSLRDTPRADTQYF. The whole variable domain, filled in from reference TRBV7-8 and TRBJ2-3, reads GAGVSQSPRYKVAKRGQDVALRCDPISGHVSLFWYQQALGQGPEFLTYFQNEAQLDKSGLPSDRFFAERPEGSVSTLKIQRTQQEDSAVYLCASSLRDTPRADTQYFGPGTRLTVL.

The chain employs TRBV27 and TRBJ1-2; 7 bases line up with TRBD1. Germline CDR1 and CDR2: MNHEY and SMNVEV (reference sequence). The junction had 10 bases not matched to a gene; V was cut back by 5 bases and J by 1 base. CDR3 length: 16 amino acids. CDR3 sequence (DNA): TGTGCCAGCAGTGGAACCGGGACAGAACTTAACTATGGCTACACCTTC. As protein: CASSGTGTELNYGYTF.

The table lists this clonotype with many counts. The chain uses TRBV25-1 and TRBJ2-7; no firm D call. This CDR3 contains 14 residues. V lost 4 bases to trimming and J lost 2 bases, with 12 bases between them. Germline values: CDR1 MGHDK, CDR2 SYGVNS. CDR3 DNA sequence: TGTGCCAGCAGTGGCCTCTTGGGTACCTACGAGCAGTACTTC. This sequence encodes CASSGLLGTYEQYF.

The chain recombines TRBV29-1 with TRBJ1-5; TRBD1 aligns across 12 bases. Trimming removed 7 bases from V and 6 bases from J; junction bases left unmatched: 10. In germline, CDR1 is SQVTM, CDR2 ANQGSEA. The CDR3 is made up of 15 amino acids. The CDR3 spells CSATTGTGGGQPQHF. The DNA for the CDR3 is TGCAGCGCTACGACCGGGACAGGGGGCGGTCAGCCCCAGCATTTT.

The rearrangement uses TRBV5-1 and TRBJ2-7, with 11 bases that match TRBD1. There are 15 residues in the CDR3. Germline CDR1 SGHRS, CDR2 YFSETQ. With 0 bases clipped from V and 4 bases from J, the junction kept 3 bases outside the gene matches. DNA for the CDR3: TGCGCCAGCAGCTTGGGTGGACAGGGGGCGTACGAGCAGTACTTC. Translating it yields CASSLGGQGAYEQYF. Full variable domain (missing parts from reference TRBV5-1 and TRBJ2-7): KAGVTQTPRYLIKTRGQQVTLSCSPISGHRSVSWYQQTPGQGLQFLFEYFSETQRNKGNFPGRFSGRQFSNSRSEMNVSTLELGDSALYLCASSLGGQGAYEQYFGPGTRLTVT.